One and the same sample provided the 15 T cell receptor beta chains below, sequenced in a study of cytomegalovirus exposure and HLA in healthy donors. Researchers ran the PCR with 60 Vbeta and 13 Jbeta primers. The protocol was immunoSEQ multiplex PCR, while the TCRdb copy is restricted to in-frame clones and leaves out a portion. Of 150,000 or so clones in the sample, nearly 70% were seen once. Sample: PBMCs. The receptors come from a man in his thirties or forties in good health and CMV-seropositive.

In DNA form, the CDR3 reads TGTGCCATCAGTGACAGGTTAGACTATGGCTACACCTTC. The encoded protein is CAISDRLDYGYTF. This chain links TRBV10-3 with TRBJ1-2; D ambiguous. Germline V gives CDR1 ENHRY, CDR2 SYGVKD. The length of the CDR3 is 13 residues. Trimming removed 3 bases at V and 3 bases at J, with 8 bases between.

The chain couples TRBV9 to TRBJ2-1, with D possibly TRBD1 on 6 matching bases. Germline CDR1 reads SGDLS; CDR2 reads YYNGEE. There are 15 residues in the CDR3. V gave up 0 bases and J gave up 0 bases, with 7 bases separating them. As DNA, the CDR3 is TGTGCCAGCAGCGTAGAGGACAGCTCCTACAATGAGCAGTTCTTC. As protein: CASSVEDSSYNEQFF.

The CDR3 coding sequence is TGTGCCAGCAGTTTCCAGGGATTTGGGCAGTACTTC. Amino acid sequence: CASSFQGFGQYF. The rearrangement links TRBV2 to TRBJ2-7, with D tentatively TRBD1 (5 bases). Trimming took 5 bases from V and 9 from J, leaving 14 bases between them. This CDR3 comprises 12 residues. CDR1 is SNHLY, CDR2 FYNNEI, per germline.

The chain links TRBV9 to TRBJ2-1; tentative D call: TRBD1 (5 bases). Between the trimmed V and J ends, which lost 4 bases and 4 bases, there was a span of 12 bases. The CDR3 has 14 residues. CDR1 SGDLS and CDR2 YYNGEE come from the germline V gene. The DNA for the CDR3 is TGTGCCAGCAGCTCCGGACAAGAATACAATGAGCAGTTCTTC. This translates into CASSSGQEYNEQFF.

CDR3 protein: CAISESEQGPSGEQYF. The DNA of the CDR3 is TGTGCCATCAGTGAGTCTGAGCAGGGGCCCTCGGGCGAGCAGTACTTC. This chain connects TRBV10-3 to TRBJ2-7; TRBD1 might be the D (6 bases). The germline gives CDR1 ENHRY, CDR2 SYGVKD. The ends were cut back, 0 bases at V and 6 bases at J, with 18 bases in the middle. The CDR3 covers 16 residues.

This clone showed up just a few times. V is TRBV6-1 and J is TRBJ2-3, with 13 bases identical to TRBD2. The J segment lost 6 bases and the V segment lost 8 bases, leaving 5 bases of the junction unmatched. CDR3 size: 14 residues. Germline CDR1 reads MNHNS; CDR2 reads SASEGT. This chain's CDR3 is CASGGLAGADTQYF. The CDR3 DNA follows: TGTGCCAGCGGAGGACTAGCGGGAGCCGATACGCAGTATTTT.

This clone was seen only a few times. The V call is TRBV29-1, the J call TRBJ2-5; 12 positions agree with TRBD2. The CDR3 extends over 15 amino acids. Per germline, CDR1 SQVTM and CDR2 ANQGSEA. Trimming cost V 4 bases and J 5 bases; bases outside gene matches: 8. The CDR3 sequence is CSVVLAGGPGETQYF. The DNA of the CDR3 is TGCAGCGTTGTTCTAGCGGGAGGGCCGGGGGAGACCCAGTACTTC.

A single count supports this clone. The gene calls are TRBV30 and TRBJ1-5, with D hard to call. The CDR3 has 14 residues. The germline V gene has CDR1 GTSNPN and CDR2 SVGIG (reference sequence). The V and J ends lost 2 bases and 2 bases respectively, with 10 bases between them. The CDR3 region has the DNA TGTGCCTGGAGTCCCGGAGGCGGCAATCAGCCCCAGCATTTT. Its protein product is CAWSPGGGNQPQHF. Using reference TRBV30 and TRBJ1-5 for the parts outside the CDR3, the full variable domain is SQTIHQWPATLVQPVGSPLSLECTVEGTSNPNLYWYRQAAGRGLQLLFYSVGIGQISSEVPQNLSASRPQDRQFILSSKKLLLSDSGFYLCAWSPGGGNQPQHFGDGTRLSIL.

This sequence joins TRBV30 and TRBJ2-4, with D unresolved. Germline V gene lookup returns CDR1 GTSNPN and CDR2 SVGIG (reference sequence). V shed 4 bases and J shed 3 bases, with 13 bases lying between them. The CDR3 sequence is 14 residues long. This CDR3 reads CAWTLDTGKNIQYF. CDR3 nucleotides: TGTGCCTGGACCCTTGACACTGGCAAAAACATTCAGTACTTC. The variable domain in full, completed from reference TRBV30 and TRBJ2-4, reads SQTIHQWPATLVQPVGSPLSLECTVEGTSNPNLYWYRQAAGRGLQLLFYSVGIGQISSEVPQNLSASRPQDRQFILSSKKLLLSDSGFYLCAWTLDTGKNIQYFGAGTRLSVL.

Comment on this clone: The sample has other DNA sequences that encode this CDR3 too. The chain is built from TRBV15 and TRBJ1-1; D gene uncertain. Germline CDR1 LNHNV, CDR2 YYDKDF (reference sequence). The CDR3 runs to 14 residues. V lost 0 bases and J lost 0, with 5 bases in between. The CDR3, as DNA: TGTGCCACCAGCAGAGATCAGATGAACACTGAAGCTTTCTTT. It translates to CATSRDQMNTEAFF.

The rearrangement uses TRBV30 and TRBJ1-2, with 8 bases aligning to TRBD1. V was clipped by 2 bases and J by 4 bases; unmatched bases: 3. In germline, CDR1 is GTSNPN, CDR2 SVGIG (reference sequence). The CDR3 has 13 residues. The CDR3 DNA follows: TGTGCCTGGAGTCGGGACAGGCCCTATGGCTACACCTTC. This sequence encodes CAWSRDRPYGYTF.

CDR3 in amino acids: CASSYRGVDEKLFF. The DNA for the CDR3 is TGTGCCAGCAGTTACAGGGGTGTGGATGAAAAACTGTTTTTT. The chain carries TRBV6-5 and TRBJ1-4, with D possibly being TRBD1 (5 bases). CDR3 length equals 14 residues. Germline V gene lookup returns CDR1 MNHEY and CDR2 SVGAGI. The V and J ends lost 2 bases and 6 bases respectively, with 10 bases between them.

Notes on this clone: The sample has other DNA sequences that encode this CDR3 too. This chain joins TRBV6-5 and TRBJ1-1, with no clear D. Trimming stripped 5 bases from V and 11 bases from J, with 15 bases between. CDR3 size: 12 residues. The V gene's germline CDR1 is MNHEY and CDR2 SVGAGI. In DNA form, the CDR3 reads TGTGCCAGCAGTCGCCTAGGAGGGAGGGCTTTCTTT. It yields the protein CASSRLGGRAFF.

This chain uses TRBV9 with TRBJ2-5; 11 bases are a match to TRBD1. The CDR3 has 19 amino acids. V trimming: 2 bases; J trimming: 1 base; junction bases outside the gene matches: 13. Germline V gene lookup returns CDR1 SGDLS and CDR2 YYNGEE. The CDR3 is CASSVRDRGFLGSQETQYF. In nucleotides, the CDR3 is TGTGCCAGCAGCGTCCGGGACAGGGGGTTTCTTGGGTCCCAAGAGACCCAGTACTTC.

The chain joins TRBV5-6 to TRBJ1-2; 7 nucleotides agree with TRBD1. J gave up 8 bases and V 4 bases, and 20 bases lay outside the gene matches. CDR3 length equals 17 residues. The germline gives CDR1 SGHDT, CDR2 YYEEEE. The CDR3: CASSRDTSRTGPSGYTF. The CDR3 DNA sequence: TGTGCCAGCAGCCGAGACACTTCGAGGACAGGCCCCTCGGGCTACACCTTC.